This entry lists 4 T cell receptor beta chains sequenced from one sample in a study of tumor-infiltrating lymphocytes in primary liver carcinoma. DNA and RNA were both co-extracted from approximately 20-30 mg of bulk tissue that had not been sorted. A primer matching the constant region was used to make TCR beta cDNA from around 460 ng of total RNA. ARM-PCR was slightly modified, and three nested multiplex PCR rounds with it gave rise to the TCR beta libraries. The study ran its first two PCR rounds for nine to eleven cycles each, using TRBV1-TRBV30 forward primers and a C-beta reverse primer. TCRdb re-derived calls from the multiplex PCR reads in MiXCR, one entry per CDR3 protein. The table records about 120,000 distinct CDR3 sequences, approximately 71% of them present only once. Material for sequencing was tumor-adjacent normal liver tissue. The receptors originated from a woman aged 55-75 years with primary liver carcinoma and hepatitis B virus infection.

A remark on this clonotype: One end of the junction is discordant with germline, which a read error may explain. This rearrangement joins TRBV11-2 to TRBJ2-5; 7 bases align to TRBD1. Germline V gene lookup returns CDR1 SGHAT and CDR2 FQNNGV. The CDR3 has 13 residues. The DNA for the CDR3 is TGTACCAGCAGCTTAGAATCCAAGGGGGCCCAGTATTTC. It translates to CTSSLESKGAQYF.

This clonotype has at least ten counts. The rearrangement links TRBV5-6 to TRBJ2-1; D is uncertain. The CDR3 is 15 residues long. Per germline, CDR1 SGHDT and CDR2 YYEEEE. Trimming removed 1 base at V and 4 bases at J, with 12 bases between. The CDR3 DNA sequence: TGTGCCAGCAGCTTGTTTGCGGACCGATACAATGAGCAGTTCTTC. Amino acids: CASSLFADRYNEQFF.

This clonotype has ten or more counts. The chain recombines TRBV30 with TRBJ2-7; D remains unclear. This CDR3 has 14 residues. Between the trimmed V and J ends, which lost 3 bases and 3 bases, there was a span of 15 bases. Per the germline V gene, CDR1 is GTSNPN and CDR2 is SVGIG (reference sequence). The CDR3 DNA sequence: TGTGCCTGGAGCGGCCCCGAGACCCACTACGAGCAGTACTTC. It yields the protein CAWSGPETHYEQYF.

This clonotype was observed a single time. The junction does not match germline at one end; this may be a read error. The J gene is TRBJ1-6, the V gene TRBV11-2, with D possibly TRBD1 on 6 matching bases. CDR3 length: 16 amino acids. The V gene's germline CDR1 is SGHAT and CDR2 FQNNGV. The CDR3 spells CASSSTRTVYNLPHHF. As DNA, the CDR3 is TGTGCCAGCAGCTCAACACGGACAGTGTATAATTTACCCCACCACTTT. The full variable domain, its missing parts supplied by reference TRBV11-2 and TRBJ1-6, is EAGVAQSPRYKIIEKRQSVAFWCNPISGHATLYWYQQILGQGPKLLIQFQNNGVVDDSQLPKDRFSAERLKGVDSTLKIQPAKLEDSAVYLCASSSTRTVYNLPHHFGNGTRLTVT.